The 30 T cell receptor beta chains below come from one sample, sequenced in a study of blood T cell repertoires in COVID-19. Data came from immunoSEQ multiplex PCR; TCRdb stores just in-frame clones and leaves some out. The sample lists under 250,000 clones, around 82% occurring once. Sequencing used PBMCs or T cells enriched from blood (not recorded which). All receptors derive from a woman in her forties or fifties who had been exposed to COVID-19.

This clone was seen only once. The gene calls are TRBV18 and TRBJ1-2; TRBD1 matches 11 bases. The junction had 9 bases not matched to a gene; V was cut back by 3 bases and J by 6 bases. CDR1 KGHSH and CDR2 LQKENI come from the germline V gene. The CDR3 runs 16 residues. CDR3 sequence reads: CASSPLRTGGSNGYTF. CDR3 in DNA: TGTGCCAGCTCACCTCTGAGGACAGGGGGCTCCAATGGCTACACCTTC.

This chain links TRBV29-1 with TRBJ1-2; D remains unclear. The ends were cut back, 3 bases at V and 8 bases at J, with 10 bases in the middle. Per the germline V gene, CDR1 is SQVTM and CDR2 is ANQGSEA. There are 11 residues in the CDR3. CDR3 bases: TGCAGCGTTGATAGAGGTCGCGGCTACACCTTC. Protein: CSVDRGRGYTF.

V usage is TRBV6-2 or TRBV6-3 and J usage is TRBJ1-1; tentative D call: TRBD1 (6 bases). Germline assignment: CDR1 MNHEY and CDR2 SVGEGT. The CDR3 length is 14 residues. Trimming removed 2 bases at V and 5 bases at J, with 12 bases between. The CDR3 here is CASSYAGAQTEAFF. The CDR3 DNA sequence: TGTGCCAGCAGTTACGCGGGGGCCCAAACTGAAGCTTTCTTT.

This sequence joins TRBV7-2 and TRBJ2-5; 7 bases line up with TRBD2. Germline V gene data show CDR1 as SGHTA and CDR2 as FQGNSA. The V gene end was trimmed by 5 bases and the J gene end by 1 base; junction bases not matched to a gene: 10. The CDR3 is 16 amino acids. CDR3 coding DNA: TGTGCCAGCAGCCGCCTGGGGGGGGGTCGCCAAGAGACCCAGTACTTC. It specifies CASSRLGGGRQETQYF.

This chain connects TRBV12-3 or TRBV12-4 to TRBJ1-5, with a tentative D call TRBD1 (5 bases). This CDR3 contains 12 residues. Deletions cut 8 bases from V and 5 bases from J, with 10 bases between. CDR3 nucleotides: TGTGCCAGCCGGGGGACGGATCAGCCCCAGCATTTT. Its protein product is CASRGTDQPQHF.

There are a few counts of this clone. The rearrangement joins TRBV4-3 to TRBJ2-7; D is uncertain. Germline V gives CDR1 LGHNA, CDR2 YSLEER. CDR3 length: 13 amino acids. With 0 bases removed from V and 3 bases from J, the gap between germline ends came to 6 bases. In nucleotides, the CDR3 is TGCGCCAGCAGCCAAGACAGGAACTACGAGCAGTACTTC. This codes for CASSQDRNYEQYF.

This chain connects TRBV2 to TRBJ2-4; a weak D match, TRBD1 (6 bases). The germline CDR1 and CDR2 sequences are SNHLY and FYNNEI. There are 16 residues in the CDR3. V was shortened by 6 bases and J by 12 bases, with 27 bases between the two germline ends. The CDR3, as DNA: TGTGCCAGCAGCTTCCTTCCCCAATTGACGGGACACCATCAGTACTTC. As protein: CASSFLPQLTGHHQYF.

The chain employs TRBV11-1 and TRBJ2-3; no definite D call. Germline lookup yields CDR1 SGHAT and CDR2 FQDESV (reference sequence). Trimming stripped 3 bases from V and 4 bases from J, with 8 bases between. This CDR3 spans 13 amino acids. CDR3 DNA sequence: TGTGCCAGCAGCTTCCCAGGCGCAGATACGCAGTATTTT. This encodes CASSFPGADTQYF.

The V gene is TRBV5-1, the J gene TRBJ1-2; 7 positions match TRBD1. The V and J ends lost 4 bases and 2 bases, in that order; junction bases with no gene match: 14. From germline, CDR1 is SGHRS and CDR2 YFSETQ. The CDR3 loop spans 17 amino acids. The CDR3 sequence is CASSHRTGTADNYGYTF. The CDR3 DNA reads TGCGCCAGCAGCCATCGAACCGGGACAGCTGACAACTATGGCTACACCTTC.

The chain uses TRBV24-1 and TRBJ1-5; TRBD1 is a possible D gene (5 bases). The germline V and J ends were trimmed by 7 bases and 6 bases, with 18 bases remaining between them. CDR3 length: 15 amino acids. CDR1 and CDR2 from the germline V gene are KGHDR and SFDVKD. CDR3 bases: TGTGCCACCAGCGCTCCGGGGGGGAGCGGTCAGCCCCAGCATTTT. Translating gives CATSAPGGSGQPQHF.

The chain joins TRBV10-3 to TRBJ2-2; 9 nucleotides align to TRBD2. This CDR3 is built from 16 residues. The germline gives CDR1 ENHRY, CDR2 SYGVKD. V dropped 9 bases and J dropped 0; count of bases not matched to a gene: 8. The CDR3 DNA is TGTGCCATGACAGGGAGCGGGGGGCCGAACACCGGGGAGCTGTTTTTT. Translated, it gives CAMTGSGGPNTGELFF.

This chain uses TRBV9 with TRBJ1-2, with D hard to call. This CDR3 contains 12 residues. V dropped 0 bases and J dropped 8 bases, with 8 bases sitting between them. Germline V gives CDR1 SGDLS, CDR2 YYNGEE. Here the CDR3 reads CASSVEAEGYTF. CDR3 DNA: TGTGCCAGCAGCGTAGAAGCGGAAGGCTACACCTTC.

The chain combines TRBV5-1 with TRBJ1-1; tentatively, D is TRBD1 (6 bases). Trimming stripped 0 bases from V and 1 base from J, with 10 bases between. The CDR3 has 15 amino acids. CDR1 SGHRS and CDR2 YFSETQ come from the germline V gene. CDR3 residues: CASSLVGGANTEAFF. CDR3 sequence (DNA): TGCGCCAGCAGCTTGGTTGGGGGCGCGAACACTGAAGCTTTCTTT. Full variable domain (rest looked up from reference TRBV5-1 and TRBJ1-1): KAGVTQTPRYLIKTRGQQVTLSCSPISGHRSVSWYQQTPGQGLQFLFEYFSETQRNKGNFPGRFSGRQFSNSRSEMNVSTLELGDSALYLCASSLVGGANTEAFFGQGTRLTVV.

The CDR3 sequence is CASSLSGGAAGANVLTF. The CDR3 nucleotides read TGCGCCAGCAGCCTTAGCGGGGGGGCTGCTGGGGCCAACGTCCTGACTTTC. The gene calls are TRBV5-1 and TRBJ2-6; 11 bases align to TRBD2. The V and J ends lost 4 bases and 2 bases, in that order; junction bases with no gene match: 5. This CDR3 has 17 residues. The germline V gene has CDR1 SGHRS and CDR2 YFSETQ.

This clone was seen once. V gene TRBV30 combines with J gene TRBJ2-1, with a weak D call TRBD1 (6 bases). This CDR3 is 12 amino acids long. Per germline, CDR1 GTSNPN and CDR2 SVGIG (reference sequence). With 5 bases removed from V and 7 bases from J, the gap between germline ends came to 12 bases. CDR3 amino acids: CAWAGTPNEQFF. The CDR3 DNA follows: TGTGCCTGGGCAGGGACACCAAATGAGCAGTTCTTC.

This chain uses TRBV6-2 or TRBV6-3 with TRBJ2-1; 10 bases are shared with TRBD2. Germline V gene sequence: CDR1 MNHEY, CDR2 SVGEGT. The junction had 4 bases not matched to a gene; V was cut back by 4 bases and J by 7 bases. The CDR3 runs 14 residues. The CDR3: CASSSLAGANEQFF. The CDR3 DNA sequence: TGTGCCAGCAGTTCTCTAGCGGGGGCAAATGAGCAGTTCTTC.

The chain carries TRBV5-1 and TRBJ2-2, with TRBD1 matching 7 bases. Germline V gives CDR1 SGHRS, CDR2 YFSETQ. This CDR3 is 13 amino acids long. DNA of the CDR3: TGCGCAAGCCGACAGGGCAGTACCGGGGAGCTGTTTTTT. Its translation: CASRQGSTGELFF.

The V call is TRBV5-4, the J call TRBJ2-5; TRBD2 matches at 10 bases. The CDR3 has 16 residues. Germline CDR1 SGHNT, CDR2 YYREEE (reference sequence). V gave up 0 bases and J gave up 5 bases; unmatched junction bases: 7. Here the CDR3 reads CASSLALAGAGETQYF. CDR3 DNA: TGTGCCAGCAGCTTGGCCCTAGCGGGGGCAGGGGAGACCCAGTACTTC.

The chain links TRBV5-6 to TRBJ2-7, with 11 nucleotides matching TRBD2. CDR3 length: 15 amino acids. The V gene end was trimmed by 4 bases and the J gene end by 2 bases; junction bases not matched to a gene: 5. The V gene's germline CDR1 is SGHDT and CDR2 YYEEEE. The CDR3 bases are TGTGCCAGCAGCCCCGGGACTAGCGGCACCTACGAGCAGTACTTC. Its protein product is CASSPGTSGTYEQYF.

The rearrangement joins TRBV7-8 to TRBJ2-7, with TRBD2 matching over 9 bases. This CDR3 has 15 residues. V was pared by 5 bases and J by 5 bases, with 10 bases of the junction left unmatched. Germline V gene sequence: CDR1 SGHVS, CDR2 FQNEAQ. The CDR3 DNA follows: TGTGCCAGCAGCCTTGCCAGCGGGGGGATCCACGAGCAGTACTTC. It specifies CASSLASGGIHEQYF.

The chain has TRBV2 and TRBJ1-6; a possible D gene is TRBD1 (6 bases). The CDR3 is made up of 18 amino acids. CDR1 is SNHLY, CDR2 FYNNEI, per germline. Trimming cost V 7 bases and J 0 bases, with 19 bases left between them. The CDR3 nucleotides are TGTGCCAGCATACCGGGGGGCCAGAGTAGCTCCTATAATTCACCCCTCCACTTT. It encodes CASIPGGQSSSYNSPLHF. The variable domain in full, with the rest retrieved from reference TRBV2 and TRBJ1-6, is EPEVTQTPSHQVTQMGQEVILRCVPISNHLYFYWYRQILGQKVEFLVSFYNNEISEKSEIFDDQFSVERPDGSNFTLKIRSTKLEDSAMYFCASIPGGQSSSYNSPLHFGNGTRLTVT.

The CDR3 reads CSVQGAGQNSPLHF. CDR3 nucleotides: TGCAGCGTTCAGGGCGCAGGACAGAATTCACCCCTCCACTTT. The chain has TRBV29-1 and TRBJ1-6; the D gene is possibly TRBD1 (6 bases). The CDR3 has 14 residues. V lost 5 bases and J 7 bases, leaving 15 bases between the germline ends. The V gene's germline CDR1 is SQVTM and CDR2 ANQGSEA. Looking up the rest from reference TRBV29-1 and TRBJ1-6 gives the full variable domain: SAVISQKPSRDICQRGTSLTIQCQVDSQVTMMFWYRQQPGQSLTLIATANQGSEATYESGFVIDKFPISRPNLTFSTLTVSNMSPEDSSIYLCSVQGAGQNSPLHFGNGTRLTVT.

This rearrangement joins TRBV19 to TRBJ2-7, with D possibly TRBD2 on 6 matching bases. Germline CDR1 LNHDA, CDR2 SQIVND (reference sequence). The CDR3 has 13 amino acids. The V end lost 1 base, the J end lost 4 bases, and 8 bases lay between the germline ends. The CDR3 DNA is TGTGCCAGTAGTATAGTCGGGGGATACGAGCAGTACTTC. Translating it yields CASSIVGGYEQYF.

The genes are TRBV30 and TRBJ1-1, with D hard to call. Per the germline V gene, CDR1 is GTSNPN and CDR2 is SVGIG (reference sequence). This CDR3 comprises 15 residues. Trimming shortened V by 0 bases and J by 2 bases, and 13 bases separated the two germline ends. The CDR3: CAWSVEGALNTEAFF. CDR3 sequence (DNA): TGTGCCTGGAGTGTGGAGGGAGCTTTAAACACTGAAGCTTTCTTT.

This clone was recorded only once. The same CDR3 is also encoded by other DNA sequences in this sample. The chain uses TRBV5-1 and TRBJ1-1; perhaps TRBD1 as D (5 bases). The CDR3 runs to 12 residues. The germline CDR1 and CDR2 sequences are SGHRS and YFSETQ. V was cut by 3 bases and J by 4 bases, with 7 bases left in between. The CDR3 DNA reads as TGCGCCAGCAGCTACGGGGGCACTGAAGCTTTCTTT. Protein sequence: CASSYGGTEAFF.

The rearrangement links TRBV11-2 to TRBJ2-7, with D perhaps TRBD1 (5 bases). The CDR3 totals 14 residues. V gave up 5 bases and J gave up 7 bases, with 18 bases separating them. CDR1 is SGHAT and CDR2 is FQNNGV in the germline V gene. This chain's CDR3 is CASSTHRQSGEQYF. As DNA, the CDR3 is TGTGCCAGCAGCACCCATCGACAGTCCGGGGAGCAGTACTTC.

The V and J genes are TRBV20-1 and TRBJ1-5; a weak D match, TRBD1 (5 bases). Germline V gene lookup returns CDR1 DFQATT and CDR2 SNEGSKA (reference sequence). Trimming removed 3 bases at V and 7 bases at J, with 13 bases between. The CDR3 sequence is 13 residues long. The CDR3 coding sequence is TGCAGTGCTAGTGGGGGGGGTTGGCAGCCCCAGCATTTT. This gives the protein CSASGGGWQPQHF.

Concerning this clone: This same CDR3 is encoded by further DNA sequences in the sample. The chain links TRBV4-3 to TRBJ2-2; 8 positions agree with TRBD2. The CDR3 consists of 18 residues. Trimming removed 3 bases from V and 0 bases from J; junction bases left unmatched: 9. Germline CDR1 and CDR2: LGHNA and YSLEER. The CDR3: CASSHIRGGAANTGELFF. The CDR3 DNA is TGCGCCAGCAGCCACATACGGGGGGGGGCCGCGAACACCGGGGAGCTGTTTTTT.

This sequence joins TRBV9 and TRBJ2-1; D is perhaps TRBD2 (7 bases). CDR1 SGDLS and CDR2 YYNGEE come from the germline V gene. V gave up 0 bases and J gave up 7 bases, with 14 bases separating them. The CDR3 runs 15 residues. This CDR3 reads CASSVGGGAGNEQFF. The CDR3 DNA reads as TGTGCCAGCAGCGTAGGAGGGGGGGCTGGGAATGAGCAGTTCTTC.

This clone was seen a handful of times. The gene calls are TRBV7-8 and TRBJ1-1; maybe TRBD1 (5 bases). This CDR3 is 13 amino acids long. The germline V and J ends were trimmed by 4 bases and 10 bases, with 16 bases remaining between them. Per the germline V gene, CDR1 is SGHVS and CDR2 is FQNEAQ. The CDR3 coding sequence is TGTGCCAGCAGCTCCCAAGGGGCCCCTGGAGCTTTCTTT. This gives the protein CASSSQGAPGAFF.